These 20 T cell receptor beta chains were sequenced from one sample in a study of T cell responses to AZD1222 COVID-19 vaccine. Clones were sequenced by immunoSEQ multiplex PCR, and TCRdb holds only the in-frame ones, with some missing. The sample lists some 81,000 clones, just over 85% occurring once. The source material was peripheral blood, sampled 28 days after the second AZD1222 dose. The source of these receptors is an adult who received the AZD1222 COVID-19 vaccine.

The chain employs TRBV28 and TRBJ1-2; 7 bases match TRBD1. Germline CDR1 and CDR2: MDHEN and SYDVKM. This CDR3 is built from 13 residues. Germline trimming cut 5 bases from V and 2 bases from J; bases unmatched to any gene: 2. The CDR3 is CASSRGLNYGYTF. As DNA, the CDR3 is TGTGCCAGCAGTAGGGGGCTGAACTATGGCTACACCTTC.

The chain's CDR3 is CASSLATEAYGYTF. CDR3 DNA: TGTGCCAGCAGTTTAGCGACAGAGGCGTATGGCTACACCTTC. This chain uses TRBV28 with TRBJ1-2, with D possibly being TRBD1 (5 bases). The ends were cut back, 2 bases at V and 5 bases at J, with 12 bases in the middle. The germline CDR1 and CDR2 sequences are MDHEN and SYDVKM. The CDR3 extends over 14 amino acids.

The chain uses TRBV4-1 and TRBJ2-1; 8 bases are shared with TRBD1. The CDR3 is made up of 16 amino acids. With 6 bases clipped from V and 5 bases from J, the junction kept 12 bases outside the gene matches. CDR1 is MGHRA and CDR2 is YSYEKL in the germline V gene. DNA of the CDR3: TGCGCCAGCAGGTCTACCGGGACAGGTGTACACAATGAGCAGTTCTTC. Translation gives CASRSTGTGVHNEQFF.

This CDR3 reads CASSLPGQSSYEQYF. The CDR3 region has the DNA TGTGCCAGCAGCTTACCGGGACAGAGCTCCTACGAGCAGTACTTC. The chain employs TRBV5-4 and TRBJ2-7; 7 positions agree with TRBD1. Trimming cost V 2 bases and J 0 bases; bases outside gene matches: 5. Germline V gene sequence: CDR1 SGHNT, CDR2 YYREEE (reference sequence). This CDR3 has 15 amino acids.

The chain recombines TRBV5-1 with TRBJ2-7; 8 nucleotides agree with TRBD1. The germline V gene has CDR1 SGHRS and CDR2 YFSETQ. The CDR3 is 16 amino acids. V shed 0 bases, J shed 0 bases, and the junction held 5 bases outside the gene matches. For the CDR3, the DNA is TGCGCCAGCAGCTTGGCCGGGACAGGCGTCTCCTACGAGCAGTACTTC. It yields the protein CASSLAGTGVSYEQYF.

The chain carries TRBV2 and TRBJ2-3, with a tentative D call TRBD2 (5 bases). The length of the CDR3 is 14 residues. Germline V lookup: CDR1 SNHLY, CDR2 FYNNEI. The ends were cut back, 8 bases at V and 0 bases at J, with 12 bases in the middle. Here the CDR3 DNA reads TGTGCCAGCGGCAAGCGGACGAGCACAGATACGCAGTATTTT. It encodes CASGKRTSTDTQYF.

V gene TRBV7-6 combines with J gene TRBJ2-2, with a tentative D call TRBD2 (6 bases). Germline CDR1 SGHVS, CDR2 FNYEAQ. Trimming removed 0 bases from V and 0 bases from J, with 8 bases in between. This CDR3 has 16 amino acids. CDR3 in amino acids: CASSLAGLANTGELFF. Written as DNA, the CDR3 is TGTGCCAGCAGCTTAGCGGGACTCGCGAACACCGGGGAGCTGTTTTTT.

This clone was picked up a small number of times. The chain couples TRBV6-5 to TRBJ1-1; perhaps TRBD1 as D (6 bases). Germline lookup yields CDR1 MNHEY and CDR2 SVGAGI. The CDR3 contains 13 residues. The V end lost 6 bases, the J end lost 1 base, and 9 bases lay between the germline ends. The CDR3 spells CASRRGENTEAFF. The CDR3 DNA reads as TGTGCCAGCAGAAGGGGGGAGAACACTGAAGCTTTCTTT.

V usage is TRBV7-3 and J usage is TRBJ2-3, with 8 bases matching TRBD2. This CDR3 contains 14 residues. The germline CDR1 and CDR2 sequences are SGHTA and FQGTGA. V lost 5 bases, J lost 6 bases, and 7 bases stayed unmatched. CDR3 sequence: CASSGGLGTDTQYF. The CDR3 bases are TGTGCCAGCAGCGGGGGACTAGGAACGGATACGCAGTATTTT.

V gene TRBV6-5 combines with J gene TRBJ1-5; no clear D gene. V lost 6 bases, J lost 0 bases, and 12 bases lay in between. The length of the CDR3 is 15 residues. Germline CDR1 MNHEY, CDR2 SVGAGI. The CDR3 here is CASSQDGISNQPQHF. CDR3 DNA: TGTGCCAGCAGCCAAGACGGAATTAGCAATCAGCCCCAGCATTTT.

J is TRBJ2-5 and V is TRBV12-3 or TRBV12-4; no clear D. Trimming removed 7 bases from V and 2 bases from J, with 11 bases in between. The CDR3 is 13 amino acids. The CDR3 reads CASTRSDQETQYF. CDR3 nucleotides: TGTGCCAGCACTCGTTCGGATCAAGAGACCCAGTACTTC.

The chain combines TRBV5-1 with TRBJ2-2; possible D gene TRBD2, 7 bases. The CDR3 runs 17 residues. From germline, CDR1 is SGHRS and CDR2 YFSETQ. V gave up 4 bases and J gave up 5 bases, with 21 bases separating them. The CDR3 here is CASSPLAGAPSTGELFF. The CDR3 region has the DNA TGCGCCAGCAGCCCACTCGCGGGGGCCCCATCAACCGGGGAGCTGTTTTTT.

The genes are TRBV25-1 and TRBJ2-2, with D hard to call. CDR3 length equals 14 residues. Trimming cost V 4 bases and J 4 bases, with 10 bases left between them. Per the germline V gene, CDR1 is MGHDK and CDR2 is SYGVNS. This chain's CDR3 is CASSAKWGTGELFF. The DNA for the CDR3 is TGTGCCAGCAGTGCCAAGTGGGGCACCGGGGAGCTGTTTTTT. The complete variable domain, with remaining parts taken from reference TRBV25-1 and TRBJ2-2, reads EADIYQTPRYLVIGTGKKITLECSQTMGHDKMYWYQQDPGMELHLIHYSYGVNSTEKGDLSSESTVSRIRTEHFPLTLESARPSHTSQYLCASSAKWGTGELFFGEGSRLTVL.

This sequence joins TRBV29-1 and TRBJ1-2, with D possibly TRBD1 on 5 matching bases. The V end lost 7 bases, the J end lost 3 bases, and 12 bases lay between the germline ends. Germline V gene data show CDR1 as SQVTM and CDR2 as ANQGSEA. The length of the CDR3 is 12 residues. The CDR3: CSADGGDYGYTF. DNA of the CDR3: TGCAGCGCCGATGGGGGGGACTATGGCTACACCTTC.

The V call is TRBV19, the J call TRBJ2-1, with D possibly matching TRBD2 (6 bases). CDR1 LNHDA and CDR2 SQIVND come from the germline V gene (reference sequence). Trimming took 6 bases from V and 9 from J, leaving 15 bases between them. The CDR3 is made up of 13 amino acids. The CDR3 loop is CASRRRVAGEQFF. Here the CDR3 DNA reads TGTGCCAGTAGACGGAGGGTCGCTGGTGAGCAGTTCTTC. The entire variable domain, with the rest obtained from reference TRBV19 and TRBJ2-1, is as follows: DGGITQSPKYLFRKEGQNVTLSCEQNLNHDAMYWYRQDPGQGLRLIYYSQIVNDFQKGDIAEGYSVSREKKESFPLTVTSAQKNPTAFYLCASRRRVAGEQFFGPGTRLTVL.

The J gene is TRBJ2-3, the V gene TRBV28, with 8 bases fitting TRBD2. The CDR3 runs to 17 residues. Germline CDR1 reads MDHEN; CDR2 reads SYDVKM. The ends lost 4 bases at V and 2 bases at J; junction bases unmatched: 11. The CDR3 protein is CASSSPSAGAHTDTQYF. The CDR3 DNA sequence: TGTGCCAGCAGTTCCCCCTCAGCGGGGGCCCACACAGATACGCAGTATTTT.

The gene calls are TRBV2 and TRBJ1-3, with a tentative D call TRBD1 (5 bases). V was cut by 3 bases and J by 6 bases, with 9 bases left in between. This CDR3 region has 13 residues. Germline V gene data show CDR1 as SNHLY and CDR2 as FYNNEI. CDR3: CASSDAGENTIYF. DNA of the CDR3: TGTGCCAGCAGTGATGCGGGGGAAAACACCATATATTTT.

The chain joins TRBV30 to TRBJ1-5; D remains unclear. CDR3 length equals 13 residues. The V gene lost 2 bases and the J gene lost 4 bases, with 9 bases spanning the gap. Germline V gives CDR1 GTSNPN, CDR2 SVGIG (reference sequence). The CDR3 nucleotides read TGTGCCTGGAGTCCACTAGGGAATCAGCCCCAGCATTTT. Translated, it gives CAWSPLGNQPQHF.

This chain joins TRBV5-1 and TRBJ1-3; D is ambiguous. Germline V gene lookup returns CDR1 SGHRS and CDR2 YFSETQ. V was clipped by 4 bases and J by 6 bases, with 5 bases between them. The CDR3 has 11 amino acids. CDR3: CASSELNTIYF. The DNA for the CDR3 is TGCGCCAGCAGCGAGTTAAACACCATATATTTT.

This clone was picked up a small number of times. The chain couples TRBV28 to TRBJ1-1, with D perhaps TRBD1 (6 bases). Germline V gene lookup returns CDR1 MDHEN and CDR2 SYDVKM. This CDR3 spans 10 amino acids. The V and J ends lost 8 bases and 11 bases respectively, with 12 bases between them. The CDR3 DNA reads as TGTGCCAGCGGACAGCTACGGGCTTTCTTT. Protein: CASGQLRAFF. The entire variable domain, with the rest obtained from reference TRBV28 and TRBJ1-1, is as follows: DVKVTQSSRYLVKRTGEKVFLECVQDMDHENMFWYRQDPGLGLRLIYFSYDVKMKEKGDIPEGYSVSREKKERFSLILESASTNQTSMYLCASGQLRAFFGQGTRLTVV.